The 11 T cell receptor beta chains below come from one sample, sequenced in a study of T cell responses to AZD1222 COVID-19 vaccine (dated by TCRdb to about 2021). The library came from the immunoSEQ multiplex PCR assay. TCRdb took over this immuneACCESS table, retaining in-frame rearrangements with V and J assigned. Such tables are incomplete; in checked studies, under half of the missing clones stem from an unresolved V gene, and the remainder is unexplained. For this sample there are 200,000 or so clones; 80% to 95% appear just once. The top ten hold less than 1.2% of the sample. The label giving this sample's time point can be read as: about 28 days (+/-7) after the second vaccine dose. Sequenced material: peripheral blood, taken 28 days after the second AZD1222 dose. The receptors stem from an adult who received the AZD1222 COVID-19 vaccine.

The V gene is TRBV6-6, the J gene TRBJ1-5; 9 bases are shared with TRBD1. Germline CDR1 is MNHNY and CDR2 is SVGAGI (reference sequence). The J segment lost 7 bases and the V segment lost 6 bases, leaving 10 bases of the junction unmatched. The CDR3 consists of 15 residues. The CDR3 sequence is CASSRGQGEGQPQHF. The DNA of the CDR3 is TGTGCCAGCAGCCGGGGACAGGGCGAGGGGCAGCCCCAGCATTTT.

The chain joins TRBV12-5 to TRBJ1-1; TRBD1 matches at 7 bases. The V segment lost 0 bases and the J segment 4 bases; nucleotides outside the gene matches: 11. This CDR3 contains 17 residues. Germline V CDR1 and CDR2: LGHNT, FRNRAP. The CDR3, as DNA: TGTGCTAGTGGTTTGGTAACAACCGGGACAGTGATCACTGAAGCTTTCTTT. Its translation is CASGLVTTGTVITEAFF.

This chain links TRBV18 with TRBJ1-5; D gene uncertain. CDR1 KGHSH and CDR2 LQKENI come from the germline V gene. V lost 8 bases and J lost 6, with 29 bases in between. The CDR3 runs to 18 residues. CDR3 bases: TGTGCCAGCGGAACGGAGGCTCCTGGGCGACGGGCGGGTCAGCCCCAGCATTTT. Its protein product is CASGTEAPGRRAGQPQHF.

Turning to this clone: Other DNA variants within this sample encode the same CDR3. J is TRBJ2-3 and V is TRBV7-3; the D gene is possibly TRBD2 (7 bases). CDR1 is SGHTA, CDR2 FQGTGA, per germline. Trimming cost V 5 bases and J 5 bases, with 17 bases left between them. CDR3 size: 15 residues. The DNA for the CDR3 is TGTGCCAGCAGCCTAAGTGGGGGGGCCGGAGATACGCAGTATTTT. Protein product: CASSLSGGAGDTQYF.

This rearrangement joins TRBV7-9 to TRBJ2-2; TRBD2 matches 10 bases. With V trimmed by 2 bases and J by 2 bases, 11 bases remained unmatched. This CDR3 comprises 19 residues. CDR1 and CDR2 from the germline V gene are SEHNR and FQNEAQ (reference sequence). The CDR3 region is CASSLIGLAASYNTGELFF. As DNA, the CDR3 is TGTGCCAGCAGCTTAATCGGACTAGCGGCGAGTTATAACACCGGGGAGCTGTTTTTT.

This CDR3 is CAAAGRSYEQYF. The DNA of the CDR3 is TGTGCCGCGGCGGGGAGATCCTACGAGCAGTACTTC. The V and J genes are TRBV28 and TRBJ2-7, with D possibly being TRBD2 (6 bases). V lost 11 bases, J lost 1 base, and 12 bases lay in between. The CDR3 sequence is 12 residues long. The germline V gene has CDR1 MDHEN and CDR2 SYDVKM.

This chain uses TRBV6-4 with TRBJ1-2; 7 nucleotides agree with TRBD1. CDR1 and CDR2 (germline): MRHNA, SNTAGT. This CDR3 comprises 14 residues. After removal of 7 bases from V and 4 bases from J, the junction contained 9 bases not matched to a gene. The DNA for the CDR3 is TGTGCCAGCACGTTCAGGGGGAGAGGCTATGGCTACACCTTC. Translated, it gives CASTFRGRGYGYTF.

The rearrangement uses TRBV5-1 and TRBJ2-1; D gene unclear. The CDR3 covers 13 residues. V lost 4 bases, J lost 6 bases, and 11 bases lay in between. From germline, CDR1 is SGHRS and CDR2 YFSETQ. For the CDR3, the DNA is TGCGCCAGCAGCGACGCATCGGCCAATGAGCAGTTCTTC. Its translation: CASSDASANEQFF.

This chain uses TRBV6-5 with TRBJ1-3; a possible D gene is TRBD1 (6 bases). This CDR3 has 14 residues. Germline CDR1 reads MNHEY; CDR2 reads SVGAGI. Trimming pared 5 bases from V and 2 bases from J, leaving 10 bases between. The CDR3 here is CASSHRVAGNTIYF. CDR3 DNA: TGTGCCAGCAGTCACAGGGTTGCTGGAAACACCATATATTTT.

The J gene is TRBJ2-2, the V gene TRBV15; D might be TRBD1 (6 bases). The CDR3 covers 15 residues. Trimming left V 6 bases short and J 4 bases short, with 15 bases between. Germline V lookup: CDR1 LNHNV, CDR2 YYDKDF (reference sequence). The CDR3 region has the DNA TGTGCCACCAGTCAGAGTACAGGGAGCACCGGGGAGCTGTTTTTT. As protein: CATSQSTGSTGELFF. Combining the CDR3 with reference TRBV15 and TRBJ2-2 gives the whole variable domain DAMVIQNPRYQVTQFGKPVTLSCSQTLNHNVMYWYQQKSSQAPKLLFHYYDKDFNNEADTPDNFQSRRPNTSFCFLDIRSPGLGDTAMYLCATSQSTGSTGELFFGEGSRLTVL.

V usage is TRBV11-2 and J usage is TRBJ2-1; no definite D call. Germline lookup yields CDR1 SGHAT and CDR2 FQNNGV. The CDR3 covers 11 residues. Trimming cost V 11 bases and J 3 bases, with 8 bases left between them. The CDR3 region has the DNA TGTGCCTCTGTCTTCTACAATGAGCAGTTCTTC. As protein: CASVFYNEQFF.